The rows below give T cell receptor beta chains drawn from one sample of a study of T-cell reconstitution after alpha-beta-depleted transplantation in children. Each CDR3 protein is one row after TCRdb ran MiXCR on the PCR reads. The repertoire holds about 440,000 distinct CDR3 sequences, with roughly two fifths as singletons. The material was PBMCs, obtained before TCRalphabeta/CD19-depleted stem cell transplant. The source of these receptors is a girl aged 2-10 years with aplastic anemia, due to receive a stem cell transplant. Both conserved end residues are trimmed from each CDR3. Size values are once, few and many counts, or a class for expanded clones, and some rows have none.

SARVWPGEDYGYT	few	TRBJ1-2	TRBV20-1
ASSPTGGFEAF	many	TRBJ1-1	TRBV18
SARGGGPYNEQF	many	TRBJ2-1	TRBV20-1
ASQLYNEQF	-	TRBJ2-1	TRBV7-9
SAEQGEVQETQY	-	TRBJ2-5	TRBV20-1
SARDLGGWSGSSYNEQF	-	TRBJ2-1	TRBV20-1
SVKGQGMNSPLH	few	TRBJ1-6	TRBV29-1
ASSLLGQTYEQY	-	TRBJ2-7	TRBV12-3/TRBV12-4
ASSRGQGNYGYT	few	TRBJ1-2	TRBV19
ASRDRGDTERGNIQY	once	TRBJ2-4	TRBV28
ATSRDGGVGYGYT	-	TRBJ1-2	TRBV15
SAFPKETQY	many	TRBJ2-5	TRBV20-1
ASSLVGDNNEQF	-	TRBJ2-1	TRBV7-6
ASSSKGPAYRSPLH	few	TRBJ1-6	TRBV5-1
ASSEQGAQPQH	few	TRBJ1-5	TRBV7-2
ASSITSGTRSGANVLT	-	TRBJ2-6	TRBV5-1
AISDSTTPETQY	few	TRBJ2-5	TRBV10-3
ATSRRSGTSGSDEQF	many	TRBJ2-1	TRBV15
ASGRRSQVYYEQY	-	TRBJ2-7	TRBV12-3/TRBV12-4
ASTNRGRGYEQY	few	TRBJ2-7	TRBV28
ASSTPGTKETQY	-	TRBJ2-5	TRBV9
ASSPDRDRGYEQY	-	TRBJ2-7	TRBV12-3/TRBV12-4
ASSQDEGTSGRWGEQF	-	TRBJ2-1	TRBV4-1
SARWPAYGYT	-	TRBJ1-2	TRBV20-1
ASTSGFGAF	-	TRBJ1-1	TRBV5-1
SVVPPSGLQETQY	-	TRBJ2-5	TRBV29-1
ASSRDSYGNQPQH	few	TRBJ1-5	TRBV6-1
ASSFTGTSSYNEQF	many	TRBJ2-1	TRBV7-2
SARGYTQY	many	TRBJ2-3	TRBV20-1
ASRAGQNTGELF	many	TRBJ2-2	TRBV5-5
ASGPGLGLDTQY	-	TRBJ2-3	TRBV12-5
ASSDPAPDTQY	-	TRBJ2-3	TRBV2
ASSPRQVGKEKLF	many	TRBJ1-4	TRBV6-1
SAQDSTTGRASVYNEQF	few	TRBJ2-1	TRBV20-1
ASTTGGPGEQF	-	TRBJ2-1	TRBV12-3/TRBV12-4
ASSKGTGGTMNTEAF	-	TRBJ1-1	TRBV5-8
ASSQEDTWNTEAF	once	TRBJ1-1	TRBV4-1
ASSSAGNTEAF	medium-sized	TRBJ1-1	TRBV7-6
ASSYPGTGPSMYNEQF	-	TRBJ2-1	TRBV28
ASRQLSGKYEETQY	-	TRBJ2-5	TRBV6-2/TRBV6-3
ASSGRSSLNQETQY	-	TRBJ2-5	TRBV28
ASSARGRGALETQY	-	TRBJ2-5	TRBV11-2
SASLDRGRYEQY	once	TRBJ2-7	TRBV20-1
ASSGARGSTEAF	many	TRBJ1-1	TRBV18
ASAPQGVEGNTIY	many	TRBJ1-3	TRBV6-1
SVGLAGGAPGQF	-	TRBJ2-1	TRBV29-1
ASSTTRGDEQF	once	TRBJ2-1	TRBV6-1
AISVDRGSSDTQY	-	TRBJ2-3	TRBV10-3
SALRDISYEQY	-	TRBJ2-7	TRBV20-1
SAAMLGQGDTEAF	-	TRBJ1-1	TRBV20-1
SVTVGGYEQY	-	TRBJ2-7	TRBV29-1
ASSLDGASRTGNTIY	few	TRBJ1-3	TRBV11-2
ASSPNKGAGANVLT	-	TRBJ2-6	TRBV12-3/TRBV12-4
ASSDDLRSGNTIY	few	TRBJ1-3	TRBV10-2